This entry is about one T cell receptor beta chain. The antigen is unknown. The sample comes from a study of T cell responses to AZD1222 COVID-19 vaccine. General observations from the study: Increases in Spike-specific TCR breadth and depth were seen after two AZD1222 doses. Donors were chiefly white British, with a greater number of females, and clonal diversity was perhaps underestimated. The study sampled repertoires only after the peak T cell response.

Sequenced by immunoSEQ multiplex PCR; TCRdb stores in-frame clones only, minus some. The sample carries about 200,000 clones, about 92% recorded once. The CDR3 length is 15 residues. Germline CDR1 SEHNR, CDR2 FQNEAQ (reference sequence). With 5 bases removed from V and 7 bases from J, the gap between germline ends came to 18 bases. This sequence joins TRBV7-9 and TRBJ1-5; perhaps TRBD1 as D (5 bases). The sample here was peripheral blood, taken 28 days after the second dose of the MenACWY control vaccine. The source is an adult who received the MenACWY meningococcal vaccine as a control. The CDR3 DNA sequence: TGTGCCAGCAGCGGCCCGGGAGGGCAGGGACAGCCCCAGCATTTT. Translating gives CASSGPGGQGQPQHF. The full variable domain, with the rest looked up from reference TRBV7-9 and TRBJ1-5, is DTGVSQNPRHKITKRGQNVTFRCDPISEHNRLYWYRQTLGQGPEFLTYFQNEAQLEKSRLLSDRFSAERPKGSFSTLEIQRTEQGDSAMYLCASSGPGGQGQPQHFGDGTRLSIL.